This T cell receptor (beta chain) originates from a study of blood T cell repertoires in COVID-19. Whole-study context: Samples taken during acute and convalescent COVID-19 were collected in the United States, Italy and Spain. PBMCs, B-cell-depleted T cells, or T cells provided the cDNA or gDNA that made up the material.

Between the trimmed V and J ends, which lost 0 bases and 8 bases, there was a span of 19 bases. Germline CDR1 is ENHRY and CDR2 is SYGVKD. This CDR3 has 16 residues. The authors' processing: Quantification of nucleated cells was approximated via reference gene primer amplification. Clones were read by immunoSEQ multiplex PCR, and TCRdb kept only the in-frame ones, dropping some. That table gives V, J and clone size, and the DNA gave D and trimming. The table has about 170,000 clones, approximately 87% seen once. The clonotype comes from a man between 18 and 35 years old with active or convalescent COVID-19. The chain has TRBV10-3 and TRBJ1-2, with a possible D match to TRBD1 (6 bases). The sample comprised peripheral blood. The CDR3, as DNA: TGTGCCATCAGTGAGTCGAGGCAGGGGACGGAAAGGGGCTACACCTTC. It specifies CAISESRQGTERGYTF.